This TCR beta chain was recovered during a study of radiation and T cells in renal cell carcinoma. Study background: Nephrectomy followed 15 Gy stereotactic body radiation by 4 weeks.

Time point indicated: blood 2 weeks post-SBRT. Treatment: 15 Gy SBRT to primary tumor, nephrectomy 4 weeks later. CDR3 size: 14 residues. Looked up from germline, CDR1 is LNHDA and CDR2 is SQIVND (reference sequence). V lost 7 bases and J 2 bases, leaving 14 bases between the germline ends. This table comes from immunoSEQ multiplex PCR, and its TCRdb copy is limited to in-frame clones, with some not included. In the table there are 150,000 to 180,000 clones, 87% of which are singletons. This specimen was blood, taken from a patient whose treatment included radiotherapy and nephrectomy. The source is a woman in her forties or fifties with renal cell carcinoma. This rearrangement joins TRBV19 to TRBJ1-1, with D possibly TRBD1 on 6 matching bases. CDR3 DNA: TGTGCCAGTATCCCGGACAGAGTTAACACTGAAGCTTTCTTT. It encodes CASIPDRVNTEAFF.